These T cell receptor beta chains were read from a single sample in a study of blood T cell repertoires in COVID-19. The data were produced by immunoSEQ multiplex PCR, yet TCRdb's version contains in-frame clones alone and is incomplete. The table records under 200,000 clones, approximately 88% of them present only once. Source material: PBMCs or T cells enriched from blood (not recorded which). The receptors were gathered from an older woman who had recovered from COVID-19. The CDR3 runs from the conserved cysteine through the conserved F or W. D genes are given only for firm matches. Where a row states a size, it is once, few, many or the class of an expanded clone; other rows omit it.

abundance,j_gene,v_gene,d_gene,CDR3nt,CDR3aa
.,TRBJ2-2,TRBV12-3/TRBV12-4,.,TGTGCCAGTAGACTAGTTGGGGCCGGGGAGCTGTTTTTT,CASRLVGAGELFF
once,TRBJ2-7,TRBV5-3,TRBD1,TGTGCCAGAAGCAACACAGGGGGCCCCGCCGAGCAGTACTTC,CARSNTGGPAEQYF
.,TRBJ2-1,TRBV28,TRBD2,TGTGCCAGCAGCACCGGACTAGCGGGAGGGTTCCACAATGAGCAGTTCTTC,CASSTGLAGGFHNEQFF
few,TRBJ2-7,TRBV7-2,TRBD2,TGTGCCAGCAGCCCGCAGCGGGGGGTTAACGAGCAGTACTTC,CASSPQRGVNEQYF
.,TRBJ1-1,TRBV2,.,TGTGCCAGCAGTGAACAGGAATCAACCACTGAAGCTTTCTTT,CASSEQESTTEAFF
.,TRBJ2-3,TRBV28,.,TGTGCCAGCAGTTTAGGTGGGGCAAGCACAGATACGCAGTATTTT,CASSLGGASTDTQYF
.,TRBJ1-2,TRBV4-2,TRBD1,TGTGCCAGCAGCCAAGAGGGGCAGGGGGCATATGGCTACACCTTC,CASSQEGQGAYGYTF
.,TRBJ1-4,TRBV28,TRBD1,TGTGCCAGCAGTTCGGGACAGGGAAATGAAAAACTGTTTTTT,CASSSGQGNEKLFF
.,TRBJ1-1,TRBV11-1,.,TGTGCCAGCAGCTTCCGGAGGGATATGGGCACTGAAGCTTTCTTT,CASSFRRDMGTEAFF
.,TRBJ1-1,TRBV13,TRBD1,TGTGCCAGCAGCCTAGACAGGGTATCGCCTCGGACTGAAGCTTTCTTT,CASSLDRVSPRTEAFF
.,TRBJ2-7,TRBV5-1,TRBD2,TGCGCCAGCAGCTTGGGTACTAGCGGGTTACAAGGCGAGCAGTACTTC,CASSLGTSGLQGEQYF
once,TRBJ1-2,TRBV11-2,.,TGTGCCAGCAGCCCGATAGGATCTAGTCCAGCTAGGGGCTACACCTTC,CASSPIGSSPARGYTF
.,TRBJ2-3,TRBV5-1,.,TGCGCCAGCGCTGGGCTGGGGGGAGATACGCAGTATTTT,CASAGLGGDTQYF
.,TRBJ1-1,TRBV6-5,TRBD1,TGTGCCAGCAGAACTGGACAGGGGGACACTGAAGCTTTCTTT,CASRTGQGDTEAFF
.,TRBJ2-1,TRBV15,.,TGTGCCACCAGCAGAGCCCCGAGGGAGGCTCTCAATGAGCAGTTCTTC,CATSRAPREALNEQFF
.,TRBJ2-4,TRBV28,TRBD2,TGTGCCAGCAGTATCCGCGGGGGATCGGGCAAAAACATTCAGTACTTC,CASSIRGGSGKNIQYF
.,TRBJ2-5,TRBV5-1,.,TGCGCCAGCAGCAAAGGACAGCAATCACAAGAGACCCAGTACTTC,CASSKGQQSQETQYF
.,TRBJ2-5,TRBV20-1,.,TGCAGTTGTGGTTGGCGGGAGACCCAGTACTTC,CSCGWRETQYF
.,TRBJ1-3,TRBV28,.,TGTGCCAGCAGTCTCCCCAGGGGCTCTGGAAACACCATATATTTT,CASSLPRGSGNTIYF
few,TRBJ2-6,TRBV7-9,.,TGTGCCAGTACACACTCTGGGGCCAACGTCCTGACTTTC,CASTHSGANVLTF
.,TRBJ2-1,TRBV7-8,.,TGTGCCAGCAGCCGACAGTACAATTTCGATGAGCAGTTCTTC,CASSRQYNFDEQFF
.,TRBJ2-7,TRBV7-9,.,TGTGCCAGCAGCTTTACCCTGGACACGTCCGAGCAGTACTTC,CASSFTLDTSEQYF
.,TRBJ2-5,TRBV3-1/TRBV3-2,.,TGTGCCAGCAGCCAACCGGGACTCACGTACCAAGAGACCCAGTACTTC,CASSQPGLTYQETQYF
.,TRBJ1-6,TRBV7-9,.,TGTGCCAGCCAAGGGGTCGTAATGAATTCACCCCTCCACTTT,CASQGVVMNSPLHF
.,TRBJ2-1,TRBV5-1,TRBD2,TGCGCCAGCAGCCGGGCGGGGGGACACAATGAGCAGTTCTTC,CASSRAGGHNEQFF
.,TRBJ2-3,TRBV5-1,.,TGCGCCAGCAGCTTTCATCCAGGCACAGATACGCAGTATTTT,CASSFHPGTDTQYF
.,TRBJ2-6,TRBV6-1,.,TGTGCCAGCAGTGAAGCGTCAGGGGCTGGGGCCAACGTCCTGACTTTC,CASSEASGAGANVLTF
.,TRBJ1-5,TRBV2,.,TGTGCCAGCAGTGAAATGACAAGCAATCAGCCCCAGCATTTT,CASSEMTSNQPQHF
.,TRBJ2-1,TRBV5-4,.,TGTGCCAGCAGCCCCAAACCGGGAAGACACAATGAGCAGTTCTTC,CASSPKPGRHNEQFF
.,TRBJ1-5,TRBV5-1,.,TGCGCCAGCAGCCCTGGACAGCTTTTCTCTAATCAGCCCCAGCATTTT,CASSPGQLFSNQPQHF
.,TRBJ2-3,TRBV4-1,.,TGCGCCAGCAGCCAAGGACTTAGGAGCGGCGCCACAGATACGCAGTATTTT,CASSQGLRSGATDTQYF
few,TRBJ1-1,TRBV12-3/TRBV12-4,.,TGTGCCAGCAGCCGGGGGGGGCCCCTTGAAGCTTTCTTT,CASSRGGPLEAFF
once,TRBJ1-6,TRBV6-5,TRBD1,TGTGCCAGCAGCCGACAGGGGGCTGCGAATTCACCCCTCCACTTT,CASSRQGAANSPLHF
.,TRBJ1-2,TRBV28,TRBD1,TGTGCCAGCGACCGGGACAGAGGCTTTGGAGGGGGTGGCTACACCTTC,CASDRDRGFGGGGYTF
.,TRBJ1-2,TRBV11-1,TRBD1,TGTGCCAGCAGCTCAGGGGGCGCGAATGGCTACACCTTC,CASSSGGANGYTF
few,TRBJ2-1,TRBV11-3,.,TGTGCCAGCAGCCGGGGAGGGCAGGGGTACAATGAGCAGTTCTTC,CASSRGGQGYNEQFF
few,TRBJ1-6,TRBV7-9,TRBD1,TGTGCCAGCAGCTTATCGGGACAGGGGGTTTCACCCCTCCACTTT,CASSLSGQGVSPLHF
many,TRBJ2-7,TRBV29-1,.,TGCAGCGTGGACAGTGGCTACGAGCAGTACTTC,CSVDSGYEQYF
.,TRBJ1-6,TRBV30,.,TGTGCCTGGAGTTTTGGGCAGGGTGGTGATCCACCCCTCCACTTT,CAWSFGQGGDPPLHF
.,TRBJ1-3,TRBV9,TRBD1,TGTGCCAGCAGCCTCCCAGGGGGGCGCCGCTCTGGAAACACCATATATTTT,CASSLPGGRRSGNTIYF
.,TRBJ2-7,TRBV2,TRBD2,TGTGCCAGCAGGCACCCGGGACTAGCGGGAGTTATTGAGCAGTACTTC,CASRHPGLAGVIEQYF
.,TRBJ2-7,TRBV2,.,TGTGCCAGCAGCCAGACCTACGAGCAGTACTTC,CASSQTYEQYF